This T cell receptor (beta chain) was obtained from a study of regulatory T cells in long-lasting Graves disease. This clonotype has ten or more counts. Noted time point: newly diagnosed GD, antithyroid drugs for less than 3 months. The TCR library was made from RNA that had been extracted from PBMCs in TRIzol. The CDR3 consists of 18 residues. V trimming: 0 bases; J trimming: 7 bases; junction bases outside the gene matches: 10. Per the germline V gene, CDR1 is SEHNR and CDR2 is FQNEAQ (reference sequence). Arm-PCR of CDR3 regions with iRepertoire HTBI primers generated TCR beta libraries. From the multiplex PCR reads, TCRdb called clonotypes with MiXCR, one entry per CDR3 protein. The sample yields more than 350,000 distinct CDR3 sequences, about 15% seen once. The data also belong to a second study, concerning T cells in Graves' hyperthyroidism and ophthalmopathy.

This chain joins TRBV7-9 and TRBJ2-1; 12 nucleotides match TRBD2. The sequencing here drew on peripheral blood mononuclear cells (PBMCs), taken at new diagnosis, from a patient treated with antithyroid drugs. The receptor was isolated from a woman younger than 45 with Graves disease. Here the CDR3 reads CASSLAVLGLAGGNEQFF. In DNA form, the CDR3 reads TGTGCCAGCAGCTTAGCGGTCTTGGGGCTAGCGGGAGGGAATGAGCAGTTCTTC.